A selection of T cell receptor beta chains follows, all from one sample in a study of graft-versus-host responses after intestinal transplantation. This table comes from immunoSEQ multiplex PCR, and its TCRdb copy is limited to in-frame clones, with some not included. The sample includes tens of thousands of clones, about 81% seen only once; the top ten take 0.65% to 0.75%. No antigens are known for them. The source material was unstimulated CD4+ T cells sorted from spleen or lymph node cells, sampled before intestinal transplant. The receptors were sampled from a human donor who received an intestinal transplant. CDR3s include the opening cysteine and the closing phenylalanine or tryptophan. The D gene is left open where the match is weak. For some rows the clone size is stated as once, few or many, or as a class when expanded; others skip it.

TRBJ1-2 | - | TRBV11-2 | - | CASRGGQQIYGYTF | TGTGCCAGCAGGGGGGGCCAACAGATCTATGGCTACACCTTC
TRBJ2-5 | - | TRBV5-1 | - | CASSLAGRETQYF | TGCGCCAGCAGCTTGGCGGGTCGAGAGACCCAGTACTTC
TRBJ2-3 | TRBD2 | TRBV14 | - | CASSRVAGGADTQYF | TGTGCCAGCAGCCGTGTAGCGGGGGGTGCAGATACGCAGTATTTT
TRBJ1-4 | TRBD1 | TRBV5-1 | - | CASSPRDRDEKLFF | TGCGCCAGCAGCCCAAGGGACAGGGATGAAAAACTGTTTTTT
TRBJ1-5 | - | TRBV9 | - | CASSVGSTGYQPQHF | TGTGCCAGCAGCGTAGGATCTACAGGGTATCAGCCCCAGCATTTT
TRBJ2-1 | TRBD1 | TRBV7-6 | once | CASSGRRTGRYNEQFF | TGTGCCAGCAGCGGACGTAGGACAGGGCGGTACAATGAGCAGTTCTTC
TRBJ2-2 | TRBD2 | TRBV9 | - | CASSAHRGLAGNTGELFF | TGTGCCAGCAGCGCACACCGGGGACTAGCGGGAAACACCGGGGAGCTGTTTTTT
TRBJ1-2 | - | TRBV6-4 | - | CASRPTLGDGYTF | TGTGCCAGCAGACCCACTCTGGGGGATGGCTACACCTTC
TRBJ1-6 | TRBD1 | TRBV19 | once | CASRTGEVGNSPLHF | TGTGCCAGTAGGACAGGGGAAGTAGGAAACTCACCCCTCCACTTT
TRBJ2-3 | TRBD2 | TRBV13 | - | CASSLTAGGSSTDTQYF | TGTGCCAGCAGCTTGACAGCGGGGGGGTCTAGCACAGATACGCAGTATTTT
TRBJ2-3 | - | TRBV7-6 | - | CASPRRDTQYF | TGTGCCAGTCCGCGGAGGGATACGCAGTATTTT
TRBJ2-3 | - | TRBV10-3 | - | CAISEPSSLTDTQYF | TGTGCCATCAGTGAACCGTCTTCTCTCACAGATACGCAGTATTTT
TRBJ2-7 | - | TRBV7-9 | - | CASSSRTPGHLPYEQYF | TGTGCCAGCAGCTCTAGGACACCGGGACACCTTCCCTACGAGCAGTACTTC
TRBJ2-7 | TRBD2 | TRBV19 | once | CASSRTSGSSYEQYF | TGTGCCAGTAGTCGAACTAGCGGGAGCTCCTACGAGCAGTACTTC
TRBJ2-7 | TRBD1 | TRBV10-1 | once | CASSESTGGSYEQYF | TGCGCCAGCAGTGAGTCGACAGGGGGCTCCTACGAGCAGTACTTC
TRBJ1-3 | - | TRBV25-1 | once | CASSEPGLSGNTIYF | TGTGCCAGCAGTGAGCCAGGTCTCTCTGGAAACACCATATATTTT
TRBJ2-5 | - | TRBV18 | - | CASSPPGGETQYF | TGTGCCAGCTCACCACCGGGGGGAGAGACCCAGTACTTC
TRBJ2-3 | TRBD2 | TRBV5-1 | - | CASSLGLAGGYTDTQYF | TGCGCCAGCAGCTTGGGACTAGCGGGGGGATACACAGATACGCAGTATTTT
TRBJ2-7 | - | TRBV6-6 | - | CASSYSTSPKNEQYF | TGTGCCAGCAGTTACTCAACGAGCCCAAAGAACGAGCAGTACTTC
TRBJ2-3 | TRBD2 | TRBV2 | few | CASSEGGGRAIDTQYF | TGTGCCAGCAGTGAAGGGGGCGGGAGGGCAATAGATACGCAGTATTTT
TRBJ2-5 | - | TRBV5-5 | - | CASSFGVKETQYF | TGTGCCAGCAGCTTCGGAGTTAAAGAGACCCAGTACTTC
TRBJ2-5 | TRBD2 | TRBV5-5 | - | CASSFSGGFQETQYF | TGTGCCAGCAGCTTTAGCGGGGGGTTTCAAGAGACCCAGTACTTC
TRBJ2-5 | TRBD1 | TRBV5-1 | - | CASSLYTWDREETQYF | TGCGCCAGCAGCTTGTATACCTGGGACAGGGAAGAGACCCAGTACTTC
TRBJ2-1 | - | TRBV10-1 | - | CASSEGNEQFF | TGCGCCAGCAGTGAAGGCAATGAGCAGTTCTTC
TRBJ2-1 | TRBD2 | TRBV5-1 | few | CASSPGGSNEQFF | TGCGCCAGCAGCCCCGGGGGGTCAAATGAGCAGTTCTTC
TRBJ2-7 | TRBD2 | TRBV2 | - | CASSEVGGGLDEQYF | TGTGCCAGCAGTGAAGTCGGCGGGGGGCTCGACGAGCAGTACTTC
TRBJ2-3 | TRBD2 | TRBV19 | - | CASSITSGVYTQYF | TGTGCCAGTAGTATTACTAGCGGGGTTTATACGCAGTATTTT
TRBJ1-1 | - | TRBV4-1 | - | CASSQGMGGRVTNTEAFF | TGCGCCAGCAGCCAAGGGATGGGGGGGCGAGTGACGAACACTGAAGCTTTCTTT
TRBJ2-2 | - | TRBV5-1 | - | CASSLGSANTGELFF | TGCGCCAGCAGCTTGGGTAGCGCGAACACCGGGGAGCTGTTTTTT
TRBJ1-1 | - | TRBV11-2 | - | CASSLEQGSEAFF | TGTGCCAGCAGCTTAGAGCAGGGCTCTGAAGCTTTCTTT
TRBJ1-6 | - | TRBV7-9 | - | CASSLGQLSPLHF | TGTGCCAGCAGCCTCGGACAGTTATCACCCCTCCACTTT
TRBJ2-7 | TRBD1 | TRBV6-5 | - | CASSYSRTGVGYEQYF | TGTGCCAGCAGTTACTCTAGGACAGGCGTGGGGTACGAGCAGTACTTC
TRBJ2-3 | - | TRBV19 | - | CASRGDGSTDTQYF | TGTGCCAGTAGGGGGGACGGGAGCACAGATACGCAGTATTTT
TRBJ1-6 | - | TRBV18 | - | CASSRGAGNSPLHF | TGTGCCAGCTCGCGAGGAGCGGGGAATTCACCCCTCCACTTT
TRBJ2-7 | - | TRBV6-5 | - | CASSYKYSYEQYF | TGTGCCAGCAGTTACAAGTACTCCTACGAGCAGTACTTC
TRBJ2-5 | TRBD1 | TRBV29-1 | - | CSVDRTGGETQYF | TGCAGCGTTGACAGAACAGGGGGAGAGACCCAGTACTTC
TRBJ2-6 | TRBD1 | TRBV19 | - | CASTKKPPGQGLSGANVLTF | TGTGCCAGTACCAAAAAGCCCCCGGGACAGGGCCTCTCTGGGGCCAACGTCCTGACTTTC
TRBJ2-3 | TRBD2 | TRBV5-1 | - | CASSFQAGTIAGTDTQYF | TGCGCCAGCAGCTTTCAAGCGGGGACCATTGCGGGCACAGATACGCAGTATTTT
TRBJ2-2 | - | TRBV10-1 | few | CASSLTGGTGELFF | TGCGCCAGCAGTTTGACAGGAGGCACCGGGGAGCTGTTTTTT
TRBJ1-3 | - | TRBV2 | once | CASSEGLGRGSGNTIYF | TGTGCCAGCAGTGAGGGCCTTGGGCGGGGCTCTGGAAACACCATATATTTT
TRBJ2-1 | - | TRBV5-1 | - | CASSQTGDSSYNEQFF | TGCGCCAGCAGCCAAACCGGTGACAGCTCCTACAATGAGCAGTTCTTC
TRBJ1-1 | - | TRBV6-1 | - | CASRGGQNTEAFF | TGTGCCAGCAGGGGGGGACAGAACACTGAAGCTTTCTTT
TRBJ2-3 | TRBD2 | TRBV9 | - | CASSLGLAGVEDTQYF | TGTGCCAGCAGCCTCGGACTAGCGGGAGTAGAGGATACGCAGTATTTT
TRBJ2-7 | - | TRBV23-1 | - | CASRAYYEQYF | TGCGCCAGCAGGGCCTACTACGAGCAGTACTTC
TRBJ2-3 | TRBD1 | TRBV5-1 | - | CASSLRGDRTDTQYF | TGCGCCAGCAGCTTAAGGGGGGACAGGACAGATACGCAGTATTTT
TRBJ2-3 | TRBD2 | TRBV19 | few | CASSITSGSTDTQYF | TGTGCCAGTAGTATAACTAGCGGGAGCACAGATACGCAGTATTTT
TRBJ1-1 | TRBD1 | TRBV6-6 | - | CASSYGQGNTEAFF | TGTGCCAGCAGTTACGGACAGGGGAACACTGAAGCTTTCTTT
TRBJ2-6 | - | TRBV7-3 | - | CASSSSSGANVLTF | TGTGCCAGCAGCTCTAGCTCTGGGGCCAACGTCCTGACTTTC
TRBJ2-2 | - | TRBV6-1 | few | CASRTIGNTGELFF | TGTGCCAGCAGAACCATCGGGAACACCGGGGAGCTGTTTTTT
TRBJ1-1 | - | TRBV7-6 | - | CASSPPGGTEAFF | TGTGCCAGCAGTCCACCGGGGGGCACTGAAGCTTTCTTT
TRBJ2-7 | - | TRBV11-2 | - | CASRFRSVFEQYF | TGTGCCAGCAGATTTAGGTCCGTTTTCGAGCAGTACTTC
TRBJ2-5 | - | TRBV11-2 | few | CASTHALGSETQYF | TGTGCCAGCACTCACGCTCTAGGGAGCGAGACCCAGTACTTC
TRBJ1-2 | - | TRBV11-2 | - | CASSLDRPGVAVYGYTF | TGTGCCAGCAGCCTAGATCGGCCAGGGGTTGCCGTCTATGGCTACACCTTC
TRBJ1-3 | - | TRBV30 | - | CAWSVGQRNTIYF | TGTGCCTGGAGTGTTGGGCAGAGGAACACCATATATTTT
TRBJ2-5 | TRBD1 | TRBV15 | - | CATSRDQVSTGGLGTQYF | TGTGCCACCAGCAGAGATCAAGTATCTACAGGGGGATTGGGGACCCAGTACTTC
TRBJ1-1 | - | TRBV29-1 | - | CSVVGRWTEAFF | TGCAGCGTTGTAGGGAGGTGGACTGAAGCTTTCTTT
TRBJ2-1 | TRBD2 | TRBV19 | - | CASSISNLLAGASYNEQFF | TGTGCCAGTAGTATTTCTAACCTTTTAGCGGGGGCCTCCTACAATGAGCAGTTCTTC
TRBJ2-2 | TRBD2 | TRBV7-9 | - | CASSLAGAGELFF | TGTGCCAGCAGCCTAGCGGGAGCCGGGGAGCTGTTTTTT